A selection of T cell receptor beta chains follows, all from one sample in a study of beta chain features in type 1 diabetes. The table came from immunoSEQ multiplex PCR; TCRdb's copy has only in-frame clones and leaves some out. The table lists a few hundred thousand clones, 8% to 10% of them singletons. The sequenced sample was central memory CD4+ T cells from blood. These receptor sequences come from a man aged 30 to 45 with type 1 diabetes. CDR3s include the opening cysteine and the closing phenylalanine or tryptophan. The order of the fields is CDR3 DNA, CDR3 protein, D gene, clone size, V gene, J gene. D genes are given only for firm matches. Not every row has a clone size; where given, it reads once, few, many or a size class.

CDR3nt: TGTGCCAGCTCAACCGAGCGTGAGCAGTACTTC
CDR3aa: CASSTEREQYF
d_gene: .
abundance: few
v_gene: TRBV5-4
j_gene: TRBJ2-7

CDR3nt: TGTGCCAGCAGGCCGCAGGGTGGGTCCTACGAGCAGTACTTC
CDR3aa: CASRPQGGSYEQYF
d_gene: .
abundance: .
v_gene: TRBV25-1
j_gene: TRBJ2-7

CDR3nt: TGTGCCAGCAGCTTAGGGGGGACTGGAAACACCATATATTTT
CDR3aa: CASSLGGTGNTIYF
d_gene: .
abundance: many
v_gene: TRBV7-9
j_gene: TRBJ1-3

CDR3nt: TGTGCCAGCAGCTTCCCTCCCAACGAGCAGTACTTC
CDR3aa: CASSFPPNEQYF
d_gene: .
abundance: few
v_gene: TRBV7-2
j_gene: TRBJ2-7

CDR3nt: TGTGCCAGCAGCGCCGGGACTTTCACAGATACGCAGTATTTT
CDR3aa: CASSAGTFTDTQYF
d_gene: .
abundance: many
v_gene: TRBV28
j_gene: TRBJ2-3

CDR3nt: TGTGCCAGCAGCTTTGCAGGGGGAAACACCGGGGAGCTGTTTTTT
CDR3aa: CASSFAGGNTGELFF
d_gene: TRBD1
abundance: few
v_gene: TRBV11-2
j_gene: TRBJ2-2

CDR3nt: TGTGCCAGCAGCTTAGGCTCATACCGCACAGATACGCAGTATTTT
CDR3aa: CASSLGSYRTDTQYF
d_gene: .
abundance: many
v_gene: TRBV7-9
j_gene: TRBJ2-3

CDR3nt: TGTGCCAGTAGTAACAATCAGCCCCAGCATTTT
CDR3aa: CASSNNQPQHF
d_gene: .
abundance: few
v_gene: TRBV19
j_gene: TRBJ1-5

CDR3nt: TGCAGCGTTGCCGAGGATACGCAGTATTTT
CDR3aa: CSVAEDTQYF
d_gene: .
abundance: few
v_gene: TRBV29-1
j_gene: TRBJ2-3

CDR3nt: TGTGCCAGCAGCCTGGGAGCCACAGATACGCAGTATTTT
CDR3aa: CASSLGATDTQYF
d_gene: .
abundance: .
v_gene: TRBV7-8
j_gene: TRBJ2-3

CDR3nt: TGTGCCTGGGGGGGACAGCGGAACGCTGAAGCTTTCTTT
CDR3aa: CAWGGQRNAEAFF
d_gene: TRBD1
abundance: .
v_gene: TRBV30
j_gene: TRBJ1-1

CDR3nt: TGCGCCAGCAGCTTACCTTCTAGCGGGAGCGAGAACGAGCAGTACTTC
CDR3aa: CASSLPSSGSENEQYF
d_gene: TRBD2
abundance: .
v_gene: TRBV5-1
j_gene: TRBJ2-7